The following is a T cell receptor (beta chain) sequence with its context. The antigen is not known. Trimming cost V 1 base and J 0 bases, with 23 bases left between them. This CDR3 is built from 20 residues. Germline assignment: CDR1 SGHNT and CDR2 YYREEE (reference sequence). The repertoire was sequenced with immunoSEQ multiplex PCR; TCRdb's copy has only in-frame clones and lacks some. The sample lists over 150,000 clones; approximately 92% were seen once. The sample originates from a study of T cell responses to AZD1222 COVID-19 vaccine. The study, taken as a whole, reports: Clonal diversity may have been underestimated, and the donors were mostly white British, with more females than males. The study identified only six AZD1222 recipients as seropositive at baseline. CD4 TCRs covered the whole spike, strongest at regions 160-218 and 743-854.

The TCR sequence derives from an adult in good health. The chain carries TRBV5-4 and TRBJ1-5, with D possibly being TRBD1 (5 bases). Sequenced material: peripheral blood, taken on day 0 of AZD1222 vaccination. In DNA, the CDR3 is TGTGCCAGCAGCTTGACTATCGGGACGCCCCGCCGGAATAGCAATCAGCCCCAGCATTTT. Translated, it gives CASSLTIGTPRRNSNQPQHF.